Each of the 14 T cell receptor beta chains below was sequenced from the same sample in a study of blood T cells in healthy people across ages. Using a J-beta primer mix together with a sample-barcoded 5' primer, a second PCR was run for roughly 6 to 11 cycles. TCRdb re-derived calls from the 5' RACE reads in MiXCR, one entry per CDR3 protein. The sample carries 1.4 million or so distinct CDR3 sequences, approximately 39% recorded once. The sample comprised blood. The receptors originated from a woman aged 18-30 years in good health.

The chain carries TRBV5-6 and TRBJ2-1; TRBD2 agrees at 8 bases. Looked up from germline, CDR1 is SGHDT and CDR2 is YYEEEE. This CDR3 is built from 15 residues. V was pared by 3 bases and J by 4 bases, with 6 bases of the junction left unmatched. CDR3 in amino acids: CASSSKREPYNEQFF. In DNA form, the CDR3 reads TGTGCCAGCAGCTCGAAGCGGGAGCCATACAATGAGCAGTTCTTC.

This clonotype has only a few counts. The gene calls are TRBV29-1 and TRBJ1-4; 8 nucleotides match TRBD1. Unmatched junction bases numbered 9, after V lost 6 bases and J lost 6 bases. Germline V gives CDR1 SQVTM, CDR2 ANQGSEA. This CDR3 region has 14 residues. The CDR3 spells CSVAWGQAYEKLFF. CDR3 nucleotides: TGCAGCGTCGCCTGGGGACAGGCGTATGAAAAACTGTTTTTT.

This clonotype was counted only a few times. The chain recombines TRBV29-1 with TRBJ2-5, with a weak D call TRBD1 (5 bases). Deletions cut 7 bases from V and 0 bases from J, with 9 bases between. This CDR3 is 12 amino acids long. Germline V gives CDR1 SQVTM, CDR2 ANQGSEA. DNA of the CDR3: TGCAGCGCCTCACAGGACCAAGAGACCCAGTACTTC. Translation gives CSASQDQETQYF.

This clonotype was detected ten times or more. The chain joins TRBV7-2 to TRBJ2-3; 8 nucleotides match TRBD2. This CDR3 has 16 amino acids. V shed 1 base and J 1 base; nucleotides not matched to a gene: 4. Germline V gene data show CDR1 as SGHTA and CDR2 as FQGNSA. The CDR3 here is CASSLDPAGGTDTQYF. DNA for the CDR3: TGTGCCAGCAGCTTAGACCCAGCGGGGGGCACAGATACGCAGTATTTT.

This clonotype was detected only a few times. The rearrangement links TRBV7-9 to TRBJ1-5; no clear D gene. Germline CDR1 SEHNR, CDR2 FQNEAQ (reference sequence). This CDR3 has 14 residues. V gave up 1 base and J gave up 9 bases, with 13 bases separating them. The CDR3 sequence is CASSLDAGGSPQHF. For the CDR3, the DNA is TGTGCCAGCAGCTTAGACGCCGGAGGGTCGCCCCAGCATTTT.

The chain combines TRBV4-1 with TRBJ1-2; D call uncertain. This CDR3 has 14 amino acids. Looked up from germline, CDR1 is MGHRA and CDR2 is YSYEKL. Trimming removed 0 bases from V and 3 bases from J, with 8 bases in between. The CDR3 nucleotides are TGCGCCAGCAGCCAAGATTGGTGGTACTATGGCTACACCTTC. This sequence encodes CASSQDWWYYGYTF.

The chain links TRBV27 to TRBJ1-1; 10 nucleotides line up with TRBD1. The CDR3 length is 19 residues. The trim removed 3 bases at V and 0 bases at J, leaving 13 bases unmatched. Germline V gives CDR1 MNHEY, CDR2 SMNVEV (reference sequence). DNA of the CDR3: TGTGCCAGCAGTTTGCCCAGGACAGGGGGTCCTTTTATGAACACTGAAGCTTTCTTT. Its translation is CASSLPRTGGPFMNTEAFF.

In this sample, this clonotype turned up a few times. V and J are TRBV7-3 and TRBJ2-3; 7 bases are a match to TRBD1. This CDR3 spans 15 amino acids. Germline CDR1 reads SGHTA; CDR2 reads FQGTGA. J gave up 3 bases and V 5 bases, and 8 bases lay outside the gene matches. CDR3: CASSRYRGATDTQYF. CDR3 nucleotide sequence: TGTGCCAGCAGCAGATACAGGGGCGCGACAGATACGCAGTATTTT. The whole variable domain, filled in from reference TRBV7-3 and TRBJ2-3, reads GAGVSQTPSNKVTEKGKYVELRCDPISGHTALYWYRQSLGQGPEFLIYFQGTGAADDSGLPNDRFFAVRPEGSVSTLKIQRTERGDSAVYLCASSRYRGATDTQYFGPGTRLTVL.

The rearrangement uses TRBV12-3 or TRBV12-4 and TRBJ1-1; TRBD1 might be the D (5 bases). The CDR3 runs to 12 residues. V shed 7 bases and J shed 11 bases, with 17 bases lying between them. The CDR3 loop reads CASNGASETAFF. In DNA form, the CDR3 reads TGTGCCAGCAATGGGGCTTCTGAAACGGCTTTCTTT.

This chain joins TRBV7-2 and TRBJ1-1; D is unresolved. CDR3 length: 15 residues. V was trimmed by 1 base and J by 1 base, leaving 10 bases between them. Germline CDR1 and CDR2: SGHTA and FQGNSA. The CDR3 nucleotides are TGTGCCAGCAGCTTAGTGGCAGCCCCGAACACTGAAGCTTTCTTT. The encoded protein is CASSLVAAPNTEAFF.

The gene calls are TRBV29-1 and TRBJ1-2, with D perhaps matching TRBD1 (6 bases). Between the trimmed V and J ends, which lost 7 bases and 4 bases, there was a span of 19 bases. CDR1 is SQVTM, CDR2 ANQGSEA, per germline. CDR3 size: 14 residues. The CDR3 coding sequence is TGCAGCGCCGGGGGGCCAGGGGCTGGCTATGGCTACACCTTC. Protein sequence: CSAGGPGAGYGYTF.

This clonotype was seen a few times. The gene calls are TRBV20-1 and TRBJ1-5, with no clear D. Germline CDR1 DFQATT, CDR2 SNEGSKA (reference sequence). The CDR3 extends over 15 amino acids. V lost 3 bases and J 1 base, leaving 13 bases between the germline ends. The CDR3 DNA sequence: TGCAGTGCTAGTCGATCGATTGAGAGCAATCAGCCCCAGCATTTT. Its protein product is CSASRSIESNQPQHF.

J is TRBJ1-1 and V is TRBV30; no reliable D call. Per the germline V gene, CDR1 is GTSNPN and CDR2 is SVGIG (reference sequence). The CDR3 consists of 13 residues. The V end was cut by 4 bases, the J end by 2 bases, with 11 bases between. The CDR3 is CAWTRNLNTEAFF. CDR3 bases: TGTGCCTGGACTAGAAACCTAAACACTGAAGCTTTCTTT.

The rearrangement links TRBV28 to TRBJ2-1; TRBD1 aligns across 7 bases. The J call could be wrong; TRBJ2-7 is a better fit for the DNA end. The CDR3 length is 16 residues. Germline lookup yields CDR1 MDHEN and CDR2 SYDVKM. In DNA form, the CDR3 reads TGTGCCAGCAGTCCTACCAGGGGGAGCTCCTACAATGAGCAGTACTTC. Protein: CASSPTRGSSYNEQYF.